One TCR beta chain is described in this entry. Its target is unknown. Germline loops: CDR1 LGHNA, CDR2 YNFKEQ. The V gene end was trimmed by 4 bases and the J gene end by 3 bases; junction bases not matched to a gene: 11. The CDR3 runs to 16 residues. The source of the sample is a study of beta chain features in type 1 diabetes. Study results and limitations: The analysis here could not establish whether HLA type shapes TCRB rearrangement.

Every bit of the isolated RNA underwent reverse transcription, so sequencing read expressed TCRB transcripts. TCRdb's copy holds only in-frame clones and misses some; the assay was immunoSEQ multiplex PCR. The repertoire holds roughly 310,000 clones, with about 11% as singletons. This receptor was taken from a woman between 25 and 40 years old in good health. The V and J genes are TRBV4-2 and TRBJ2-7; TRBD2 matches at 8 bases. Sequencing input: naive CD4+ T cells from blood. CDR3 sequence reads: CASSPSGAGVSYEQYF. CDR3 coding DNA: TGTGCCAGCAGCCCCTCCGGAGCGGGAGTAAGCTACGAGCAGTACTTC.